A selection of T cell receptor beta chains follows, all from one sample in a study of regulatory and conventional T cells in breast cancer. TCRdb reprocessed the PCR reads via MiXCR and lists one record per CDR3 protein. The top ten clones hold 1.5% to 2% of a sample with 15,000 or so distinct CDR3 sequences, around a third of them seen once. The sequenced sample consisted of conventional T cells from blood. These receptors were collected from a female donor in good health. Both conserved end residues are part of each CDR3. Part of the rows lack a size; the others show once, few, many or a class for expanded clones.

abundance	v_gene	j_gene	CDR3aa
-	TRBV5-6	TRBJ2-7	CASSRGTSGKYEQYF
few	TRBV28	TRBJ2-7	CASSPAWDTRSYEQYF
large	TRBV4-1	TRBJ1-5	CASSQAIQGPGSTQPQHF
-	TRBV5-1	TRBJ2-7	CASSLAKYTSGRFTYEQYF
-	TRBV20-1	TRBJ2-1	CSARGPGTHSNEQFF
few	TRBV28	TRBJ1-4	CASSLGARHEKLFF
few	TRBV7-2	TRBJ1-6	CASSPRGTSSSPLHF
medium-sized	TRBV5-1	TRBJ2-5	CASSPGGTRQETQYF
-	TRBV3-1	TRBJ1-1	CASSPSRGEAFF
many	TRBV6-5	TRBJ2-1	CASSYAGDNTNEQFF
few	TRBV20-1	TRBJ1-1	CSARDPGGNTEAFF
-	TRBV24-1	TRBJ2-7	CATSDSSAGEQYF
-	TRBV7-3	TRBJ2-5	CASSLIPGETQYF
-	TRBV5-1	TRBJ2-1	CASTNQTSMYLCAARASSYNEQFF
medium-sized	TRBV29-1	TRBJ2-7	CSAGEHEQYF
-	TRBV12-3/TRBV12-4	TRBJ1-6	CASSFESRPNDSPLHF
medium-sized	TRBV6-1	TRBJ2-3	CASSEVARGNTQYF
few	TRBV29-1	TRBJ2-5	CSVAPGQGATQYF
-	TRBV12-3/TRBV12-4	TRBJ2-1	CASSLAGRPYNEQFF
-	TRBV29-1	TRBJ2-1	CSGSTGSDNEQFF
-	TRBV28	TRBJ2-7	CASRTQGLAGIYEQYF
medium-sized	TRBV5-1	TRBJ2-5	CASSLGSRETQYF
medium-sized	TRBV12-5	TRBJ2-7	CASGLATPPHEQYF
-	TRBV7-9	TRBJ2-1	CASGPDEQFF
few	TRBV4-1	TRBJ2-7	CASSQDHLAGASYEQYF
medium-sized	TRBV24-1	TRBJ2-2	CATSLTGLAGPGELFF
-	TRBV7-9	TRBJ2-5	CASSPWGGLEETQYF
once	TRBV7-2	TRBJ1-2	CASSFGQGEAYGYTF
few	TRBV7-2	TRBJ2-4	CASSLGPGRAKNIQYF
many	TRBV7-2	TRBJ2-5	CASSLEASGKTQYF
medium-sized	TRBV29-1	TRBJ1-2	CSVDAEGYTF
-	TRBV9	TRBJ2-1	CASSVASTSGLYNEQFF
-	TRBV7-9	TRBJ1-3	CASSATRQGSGDTIYF
medium-sized	TRBV10-3	TRBJ2-3	CAISLDPTSGGGTDTQYF
-	TRBV3-1	TRBJ2-3	CASSRGASGSTDTQYF
few	TRBV7-8	TRBJ2-1	CASRPRGSSYNEQFF
-	TRBV20-1	TRBJ1-2	CSARDPSGTGGVGYTF
few	TRBV5-6	TRBJ1-2	CASSLGEVSGYTF
medium-sized	TRBV4-3	TRBJ2-1	CASSQTGNSYNEQFF
few	TRBV7-9	TRBJ1-5	CASGQDRDYGQPQHF